The 11 T cell receptor beta chains below all came from one sample that was sequenced in a study of untreated major depressive disorder. Study-wide results and caveats: Depressed patients' CD4+ T cells carried increased TRBV05-01 (Vbeta 5.1) usage versus control CD4+ T cells.

Clones were sequenced by immunoSEQ multiplex PCR, and TCRdb holds only the in-frame ones, with some missing. The data contain about 19,000 clones, 80% to 95% of them singletons. For these receptors, no antigen is known. Sequenced: CD4+ T cells from PBMCs. These receptors all come from a woman in her 40s with major depressive disorder.

The chain is built from TRBV19 and TRBJ2-2; TRBD2 matches 12 bases. V lost 7 bases and J lost 3; bases outside the gene matches: 12. CDR1 is LNHDA, CDR2 SQIVND, per germline (reference sequence). CDR3 length: 18 residues. The CDR3 DNA reads as TGTGCCAGTACCGCAAGGGGGAGACTAGCGGGAGACACCGGGGAGCTGTTTTTT. It codes for CASTARGRLAGDTGELFF.

The genes are TRBV6-6 and TRBJ2-7; D is possibly TRBD2 (7 bases). Germline V gives CDR1 MNHNY, CDR2 SVGAGI (reference sequence). This CDR3 region has 14 residues. The germline V and J ends were trimmed by 8 bases and 6 bases, with 20 bases remaining between them. Here the CDR3 DNA reads TGTGCCAGCCTCCCTGGGGGCGCGGGGGTCGAGCAGTACTTC. Encoded protein: CASLPGGAGVEQYF.

The chain is built from TRBV6-5 and TRBJ2-1; D remains ambiguous. Germline values: CDR1 MNHEY, CDR2 SVGAGI. The CDR3 runs to 12 residues. The V and J ends lost 10 bases and 8 bases respectively, with 15 bases between them. The CDR3 sequence: CATRNSIHEQFF. For the CDR3, the DNA is TGTGCCACCCGGAATAGCATCCATGAGCAGTTCTTC.

The chain links TRBV19 to TRBJ1-5; no clear D. The CDR3 contains 15 residues. V was clipped by 5 bases and J by 3 bases, with 14 bases between them. Germline loops: CDR1 LNHDA, CDR2 SQIVND (reference sequence). This chain's CDR3 is CASSARAYFNQPQHF. CDR3 bases: TGTGCCAGTAGTGCGAGGGCCTATTTCAATCAGCCCCAGCATTTT.

This clone was counted once. J is TRBJ2-5 and V is TRBV15; D is unclear. V was pared by 1 base and J by 9 bases, with 12 bases between. Germline CDR1 reads LNHNV; CDR2 reads YYDKDF (reference sequence). The CDR3 totals 13 residues. The CDR3 nucleotides are TGTGCCACCAGCAGAGGTTTAGCCACGGCCCAGTACTTC. Translation gives CATSRGLATAQYF.

This chain links TRBV4-1 with TRBJ2-5; maybe TRBD2 (7 bases). This CDR3 comprises 16 residues. CDR1 is MGHRA and CDR2 is YSYEKL in the germline V gene. The V end was cut by 0 bases, the J end by 3 bases, with 14 bases between. Here the CDR3 DNA reads TGCGCCAGCAGCCAAGAGGGGAGGGGGGGAGAAGAGACCCAGTACTTC. It yields the protein CASSQEGRGGEETQYF.

The chain employs TRBV13 and TRBJ2-7; possibly TRBD2 for D (6 bases). The CDR3 loop spans 13 amino acids. The V gene's germline CDR1 is PRHDT and CDR2 FYEKMQ (reference sequence). Trimming cost V 1 base and J 6 bases, with 10 bases left between them. This CDR3 reads CASSLVGGVEQYF. In DNA, the CDR3 is TGTGCCAGCAGCTTAGTCGGAGGGGTCGAGCAGTACTTC.

V gene TRBV7-8 combines with J gene TRBJ1-2; 9 bases match TRBD1. This CDR3 has 16 residues. Germline V gene data show CDR1 as SGHVS and CDR2 as FQNEAQ. V was clipped by 5 bases and J by 4 bases; unmatched bases: 11. The CDR3 bases are TGTGCCAGCAGCACCGCCGGGACAGGGAGTCTCTATGGCTACACCTTC. It is translated as CASSTAGTGSLYGYTF.

The CDR3 region has the DNA TGTGCCAGCAGTTTTGGGCTTTTGGAGACCCAGCATTTT. It specifies CASSFGLLETQHF. The rearrangement uses TRBV27 and TRBJ1-5; D ambiguous. V lost 3 bases to trimming and J lost 11 bases, with 14 bases between them. Germline CDR1 reads MNHEY; CDR2 reads SMNVEV (reference sequence). The CDR3 consists of 13 residues.

CDR3 in amino acids: CASSLGGTGSPEAFF. The CDR3 nucleotides read TGCGCCAGCAGCTTGGGAGGGACAGGGTCCCCTGAAGCTTTCTTT. The chain joins TRBV5-1 to TRBJ1-1; TRBD1 matches 9 bases. V shed 0 bases and J 6 bases; nucleotides not matched to a gene: 6. Germline loops: CDR1 SGHRS, CDR2 YFSETQ. The CDR3 contains 15 residues. The whole variable domain, remainder taken from reference TRBV5-1 and TRBJ1-1, is KAGVTQTPRYLIKTRGQQVTLSCSPISGHRSVSWYQQTPGQGLQFLFEYFSETQRNKGNFPGRFSGRQFSNSRSEMNVSTLELGDSALYLCASSLGGTGSPEAFFGQGTRLTVV.

The V call is TRBV4-1, the J call TRBJ1-1; 7 bases line up with TRBD1. V was pared by 1 base and J by 6 bases, with 5 bases of the junction left unmatched. Germline lookup yields CDR1 MGHRA and CDR2 YSYEKL. CDR3 length equals 14 residues. The CDR3 reads CASSQGLRGAEAFF. The CDR3 DNA sequence: TGCGCCAGCAGCCAAGGACTCAGGGGGGCTGAAGCTTTCTTT.